This is a list of T cell receptor beta chains from one sample in a study of beta chain features in type 1 diabetes. Some clones are missing from TCRdb's copy, which holds only in-frame ones; the method was immunoSEQ multiplex PCR. The table includes about 220,000 clones, roughly 11% detected once. Material: central memory CD4+ T cells from blood. The receptors here all came from a man between 18 and 29 years old in good health. CDR3s include the opening cysteine and the closing phenylalanine or tryptophan. Fields, in order: D gene, J gene, V gene, clone size, CDR3 protein, CDR3 DNA. D genes are given only for firm matches. A row's size may be missing; if present it is once, few, many or a size class.

>-|TRBJ2-7|TRBV5-1|-
CASSLVVGEASEQYF
TGCGCCAGCAGCTTGGTGGTGGGGGAGGCTTCCGAGCAGTACTTC
>-|TRBJ2-7|TRBV29-1|few
CSVGPQGIGEQYF
TGCAGCGTTGGTCCACAGGGCATAGGGGAGCAGTACTTC
>TRBD2|TRBJ2-7|TRBV18|-
CASSPSKTSGAYEQYF
TGTGCCAGCTCACCATCTAAGACTAGCGGGGCCTACGAGCAGTACTTC
>-|TRBJ1-1|TRBV30|-
CAWRRGNSYEAFF
TGTGCCTGGAGAAGGGGGAACTCTTATGAAGCTTTCTTT
>TRBD2|TRBJ2-7|TRBV6-5|many
CASSPGLVFEQYF
TGTGCCAGCAGTCCGGGACTAGTCTTCGAGCAGTACTTC
>TRBD2|TRBJ2-5|TRBV29-1|-
CSSATGGQTQYF
TGCAGCTCGGCTACGGGGGGTCAGACCCAGTACTTC
>-|TRBJ2-1|TRBV4-3|few
CASSFGTSLAYNEQFF
TGCGCCAGCAGCTTTGGGACTTCTCTGGCCTACAATGAGCAGTTCTTC
>-|TRBJ1-5|TRBV7-2|-
CASSLVGQGYQPQHF
TGTGCCAGCAGCTTAGTTGGGCAGGGCTATCAGCCCCAGCATTTT
>TRBD2|TRBJ2-1|TRBV9|-
CASSVTSAGNEQFF
TGTGCCAGCAGCGTTACTAGCGCGGGGAATGAGCAGTTCTTC
>TRBD2|TRBJ2-7|TRBV10-2|-
CASIASGRYEQYF
TGCGCCAGCATTGCTAGCGGGAGATACGAGCAGTACTTC
>TRBD1|TRBJ2-3|TRBV14|few
CASSQEMRTGRKEDTQYF
TGTGCCAGCAGCCAAGAAATGCGGACAGGGAGGAAGGAAGATACGCAGTATTTT
>-|TRBJ1-1|TRBV5-4|few
CASSLGQTSTEAFF
TGTGCCAGCAGCCTCGGACAGACGAGCACTGAAGCTTTCTTT
>-|TRBJ1-2|TRBV5-4|few
CASSSDLANYGYTF
TGTGCCAGCAGTTCGGACCTAGCTAACTATGGCTACACCTTC
>TRBD1|TRBJ2-2|TRBV5-1|-
CASSLQGQGAGTGELFF
TGCGCCAGCAGCTTGCAGGGACAGGGGGCCGGCACCGGGGAGCTGTTTTTT
>-|TRBJ2-7|TRBV21-1|-
CASSTVESGPRGEQYF
TGTGCCAGCAGCACCGTGGAAAGCGGGCCAAGAGGCGAGCAGTACTTC
>-|TRBJ2-3|TRBV10-3|few
CAISGNTDTQYF
TGTGCCATCAGCGGGAACACAGATACGCAGTATTTT
>TRBD1|TRBJ2-2|TRBV29-1|few
CSVDPNRGTGELFF
TGCAGCGTTGATCCCAACAGGGGAACCGGGGAGCTGTTTTTT
>-|TRBJ1-2|TRBV6-6|-
CASSKMDSVSYGYTF
TGTGCCAGCAGCAAGATGGACAGCGTATCCTATGGCTACACCTTC
>-|TRBJ2-1|TRBV14|many
CASSQDLVMAYNEQFF
TGTGCCAGCAGCCAAGATCTAGTTATGGCCTACAATGAGCAGTTCTTC
>-|TRBJ2-5|TRBV7-6|few
CASSFSGETQYF
TGTGCCAGCAGCTTCTCCGGGGAGACCCAGTACTTC
>TRBD2|TRBJ2-3|TRBV9|few
CASSVSGSSDTQYF
TGTGCCAGCAGTGTAAGCGGGAGCTCAGATACGCAGTATTTT
>-|TRBJ2-1|TRBV18|many
CASSPYNEQFF
TGTGCCAGCTCACCCTACAATGAGCAGTTCTTC
>-|TRBJ2-1|TRBV21-1|many
CASSPVGEDEQFF
TGTGCCAGCAGCCCCGTGGGGGAGGATGAGCAGTTCTTC
>-|TRBJ1-5|TRBV4-1|-
CASSQDPGGSQPQHF
TGCGCCAGCAGCCAAGATCCGGGAGGGAGTCAGCCCCAGCATTTT
>-|TRBJ2-1|TRBV27|-
CASSEVFHNEQFF
TGTGCCAGCAGTGAAGTTTTCCACAATGAGCAGTTCTTC
>TRBD1|TRBJ2-2|TRBV7-3|few
CASSSRWTGNTGELFF
TGTGCCAGCAGCTCCCGCTGGACAGGGAATACCGGGGAGCTGTTTTTT
>-|TRBJ1-5|TRBV30|-
CAWSVKGGDQPQHF
TGTGCCTGGAGTGTAAAGGGAGGGGATCAGCCCCAGCATTTT
>TRBD2|TRBJ2-5|TRBV4-2|few
CASSQVAGDSAETQYF
TGTGCCAGCAGCCAGGTAGCGGGAGATAGTGCAGAGACCCAGTACTTC
>-|TRBJ1-4|TRBV4-3|-
CASSQEWGGLGEKLFF
TGCGCCAGCAGCCAAGAATGGGGAGGGTTAGGCGAAAAACTGTTTTTT
>-|TRBJ2-7|TRBV15|few
CATSRDLTEAYEQYF
TGTGCCACCAGCAGAGATCTAACAGAGGCCTACGAGCAGTACTTC
>-|TRBJ2-7|TRBV27|-
CASSKPGLAHEQYF
TGTGCCAGCAGCAAACCGGGGCTAGCCCATGAGCAGTACTTC
>TRBD2|TRBJ2-3|TRBV7-9|-
CASSMETSGSSTDTQYF
TGTGCCAGCAGCATGGAGACTAGCGGGTCGAGCACAGATACGCAGTATTTT
>-|TRBJ1-3|TRBV6-1|-
CASSESTGLSGNTIYF
TGTGCCAGCAGTGAATCTACAGGGCTATCTGGAAACACCATATATTTT
>-|TRBJ2-1|TRBV27|few
CASSLSSNEQFF
TGTGCCAGCAGTTTATCATCAAATGAGCAGTTCTTC
>-|TRBJ1-2|TRBV6-6|-
CASSYKGFGYTF
TGTGCCAGCAGTTACAAAGGGTTCGGCTACACCTTC
>-|TRBJ1-2|TRBV6-5|few
CASSYRGYGYTF
TGTGCCAGCAGTTATAGAGGCTATGGCTACACCTTC